This T cell receptor beta chain was sequenced in a study of cytomegalovirus exposure and HLA in healthy donors. Both 60 Vbeta primers and 13 Jbeta primers went into the PCR. Sequencing used immunoSEQ multiplex PCR; TCRdb keeps in-frame clones, though not all of them. The sample has roughly 230,000 clones, 80% to 95% seen once; the top ten hold about 1.7%. The trim removed 0 bases at V and 6 bases at J, leaving 6 bases unmatched. The V gene's germline CDR1 is SGHRS and CDR2 YFSETQ. This CDR3 is 14 amino acids long. This clone was counted once. Its antigen is unknown. Study-wide points: The study designated some 180 TCR beta chains cytomegalovirus-associated. TRBV6-2, TRBV6-3 and some other V segments were unresolvable in 87-base-pair reads. CMV antigen specificity was confirmed in vitro for three CMV-associated chains. In a later analysis, V- and J-gene trimming of beta chains associated with a DCLRE1C missense variant, replicated independently.

Specimen: PBMCs. The clonotype comes from a girl aged 2 to 9 in good health and CMV-seronegative. The rearrangement uses TRBV5-1 and TRBJ2-7; TRBD1 matches at 7 bases. CDR3 amino acids: CASSLGDSFGEQYF. Here the CDR3 DNA reads TGCGCCAGCAGCTTGGGGGACAGCTTCGGCGAGCAGTACTTC.